These 26 T cell receptor beta chains share one sample of origin, sequenced in a study of cytomegalovirus exposure and HLA in healthy donors. Profiled with immunoSEQ multiplex PCR; TCRdb holds only in-frame clones, not every one. Here the sample spans about 200,000 clones, approximately 87% being singletons. The source material was PBMCs. These receptors came from a woman younger than 35 in good health and CMV-seronegative.

This clone is a singleton in its sample. The sample holds other DNA sequences that translate to the same CDR3. This rearrangement joins TRBV27 to TRBJ1-1; D remains unclear. The CDR3 covers 13 residues. Germline V gives CDR1 MNHEY, CDR2 SMNVEV (reference sequence). V lost 3 bases and J 1 base, leaving 6 bases between the germline ends. The CDR3 here is CASSFRRNTEAFF. For the CDR3, the DNA is TGTGCCAGCAGTTTCAGGCGGAACACTGAAGCTTTCTTT.

V usage is TRBV5-1 and J usage is TRBJ1-1; D may be TRBD1 (5 bases). This CDR3 spans 16 amino acids. The V end lost 4 bases, the J end lost 5 bases, and 21 bases lay between the germline ends. Germline CDR1 SGHRS, CDR2 YFSETQ. The CDR3 sequence is CASSGDPSYRGTEAFF. In DNA, the CDR3 is TGCGCCAGCAGCGGGGACCCTTCCTATAGGGGTACTGAAGCTTTCTTT.

This chain uses TRBV5-6 with TRBJ1-1; TRBD1 matches 7 bases. CDR3 size: 14 residues. Per germline, CDR1 SGHDT and CDR2 YYEEEE. The V gene end was trimmed by 4 bases and the J gene end by 3 bases; junction bases not matched to a gene: 6. In nucleotides, the CDR3 is TGTGCCAGCAGCCTCCGGACAGGAGACACTGAAGCTTTCTTT. It yields the protein CASSLRTGDTEAFF.

This chain uses TRBV30 with TRBJ1-1; D possibly corresponds to TRBD1 (6 bases). Between the trimmed V and J ends, which lost 2 bases and 3 bases, there was a span of 10 bases. The CDR3 consists of 13 residues. Germline CDR1 is GTSNPN and CDR2 is SVGIG (reference sequence). CDR3 region: CAWSIPGDTEAFF. CDR3 bases: TGTGCCTGGAGTATCCCAGGGGACACTGAAGCTTTCTTT.

The rearrangement links TRBV6-5 to TRBJ2-7; D is uncertain. Trimming shortened V by 0 bases and J by 0 bases, and 6 bases separated the two germline ends. The CDR3 covers 14 residues. The germline V gene has CDR1 MNHEY and CDR2 SVGAGI. As DNA, the CDR3 is TGTGCCAGCAGTTACTCAGGGCCCTCCTACGAGCAGTACTTC. It codes for CASSYSGPSYEQYF.

The rearrangement links TRBV18 to TRBJ2-2, with D perhaps matching TRBD2 (6 bases). This CDR3 has 15 amino acids. The V end lost 2 bases, the J end lost 5 bases, and 12 bases lay between the germline ends. Germline V gene lookup returns CDR1 KGHSH and CDR2 LQKENI. The CDR3 reads CASSPNGRGTGELFF. The DNA of the CDR3 is TGTGCCAGCTCACCAAACGGGAGAGGGACCGGGGAGCTGTTTTTT.

The chain employs TRBV15 and TRBJ1-1, with D possibly TRBD1 on 6 matching bases. The CDR3 has 15 residues. V was cut by 0 bases and J by 0 bases, with 8 bases left in between. Per the germline V gene, CDR1 is LNHNV and CDR2 is YYDKDF (reference sequence). This CDR3 is CATSREGAMNTEAFF. The CDR3 nucleotides read TGTGCCACCAGCAGAGAGGGGGCCATGAACACTGAAGCTTTCTTT.

V usage is TRBV7-3 and J usage is TRBJ2-6; D gene ambiguous. Germline values: CDR1 SGHTA, CDR2 FQGTGA. V gave up 4 bases and J gave up 1 base, with 14 bases separating them. The CDR3 loop spans 17 amino acids. The CDR3 sequence: CASSSGPVPSGANVLTF. The CDR3, as DNA: TGTGCCAGCAGCTCAGGACCTGTACCATCTGGGGCCAACGTCCTGACTTTC.

This clone was detected only once. V gene TRBV7-9 combines with J gene TRBJ1-1; 9 positions match TRBD1. V lost 3 bases, J lost 4 bases, and 6 bases stayed unmatched. Germline V gene lookup returns CDR1 SEHNR and CDR2 FQNEAQ (reference sequence). The CDR3 consists of 15 residues. Written as DNA, the CDR3 is TGTGCCAGCAGCTTCCCGGGACAGGGTAGCACTGAAGCTTTCTTT. It yields the protein CASSFPGQGSTEAFF.

This clone was observed a handful of times. J is TRBJ1-1 and V is TRBV2; TRBD1 is a possible D gene (5 bases). The CDR3 covers 17 residues. Germline CDR1 is SNHLY and CDR2 is FYNNEI. The germline V and J ends were trimmed by 3 bases and 3 bases, with 20 bases remaining between them. The CDR3 here is CASSETLGRVWDTEAFF. CDR3 DNA sequence: TGTGCCAGCAGTGAGACACTGGGGCGGGTGTGGGACACTGAAGCTTTCTTT.

In its sample, this clone was seen many times. This chain connects TRBV2 to TRBJ2-1; TRBD2 agrees at 9 bases. Germline values: CDR1 SNHLY, CDR2 FYNNEI. V lost 6 bases and J lost 6; bases outside the gene matches: 9. The CDR3 loop spans 15 amino acids. The CDR3 nucleotides read TGTGCCAGCAGCGCAGTAGCGGGAGCTGGCAATGAGCAGTTCTTC. It is translated as CASSAVAGAGNEQFF.

The V call is TRBV27, the J call TRBJ1-1; D perhaps matches TRBD1 (5 bases). Germline loops: CDR1 MNHEY, CDR2 SMNVEV (reference sequence). The CDR3 is made up of 14 amino acids. V gave up 4 bases and J gave up 4 bases, with 13 bases separating them. CDR3 sequence (DNA): TGTGCCAGCAGTTATAGGGGAGTGATCACTGAAGCTTTCTTT. This encodes CASSYRGVITEAFF.

CDR3 loop: CASRGTAEAFF. The CDR3 DNA sequence: TGTGCCAGTAGGGGGACGGCGGAAGCTTTCTTT. The genes are TRBV19 and TRBJ1-1, with D possibly being TRBD1 (5 bases). The V end lost 6 bases, the J end lost 8 bases, and 10 bases lay between the germline ends. CDR1 is LNHDA and CDR2 is SQIVND in the germline V gene (reference sequence). CDR3 length equals 11 residues.

This clone was seen only once. J is TRBJ2-7 and V is TRBV10-3; 7 bases are a match to TRBD2. The CDR3 runs to 13 residues. The germline V gene has CDR1 ENHRY and CDR2 SYGVKD. Trimming took 3 bases from V and 5 from J; bases not matched to a gene: 4. CDR3 sequence: CAISEGTIDEQYF. CDR3 nucleotides: TGTGCCATCAGTGAAGGGACTATTGACGAGCAGTACTTC.

The CDR3 nucleotides are TGTGCCAGCAGTGTCTCCCCGAACACTGAAGCTTTCTTT. Protein product: CASSVSPNTEAFF. The V and J genes are TRBV2 and TRBJ1-1; no reliable D call. In germline, CDR1 is SNHLY, CDR2 FYNNEI. Trimming stripped 4 bases from V and 1 base from J, with 7 bases between. The CDR3 loop spans 13 amino acids. Together with reference TRBV2 and TRBJ1-1, the CDR3 gives the full variable domain: EPEVTQTPSHQVTQMGQEVILRCVPISNHLYFYWYRQILGQKVEFLVSFYNNEISEKSEIFDDQFSVERPDGSNFTLKIRSTKLEDSAMYFCASSVSPNTEAFFGQGTRLTVV.

The V and J genes are TRBV27 and TRBJ2-7, with D perhaps TRBD2 (6 bases). The CDR3 has 13 residues. The germline CDR1 and CDR2 sequences are MNHEY and SMNVEV (reference sequence). V shed 0 bases and J shed 4 bases, with 7 bases lying between them. Here the CDR3 DNA reads TGTGCCAGCAGTTTATCCCGGGAGTACGAGCAGTACTTC. This gives the protein CASSLSREYEQYF.

The chain is built from TRBV6-1 and TRBJ2-3; 10 bases match TRBD2. In germline, CDR1 is MNHNS, CDR2 SASEGT. J was trimmed by 1 base and V by 6 bases; bases with no gene match: 4. The CDR3 length is 15 residues. The DNA of the CDR3 is TGTGCCAGCAGGGAAAGCGGGAGGGGCACAGATACGCAGTATTTT. It specifies CASRESGRGTDTQYF.

This chain joins TRBV27 and TRBJ2-3; D is unresolved. V gave up 2 bases and J gave up 9 bases, with 27 bases separating them. The CDR3 contains 18 residues. Germline CDR1 is MNHEY and CDR2 is SMNVEV (reference sequence). CDR3 sequence: CASSLMYSGPSLDWTQYF. The CDR3 DNA reads as TGTGCCAGCAGTTTAATGTACTCGGGCCCCTCGCTTGATTGGACGCAGTATTTT.

The chain links TRBV5-1 to TRBJ1-1; D not resolved. This CDR3 comprises 14 residues. Germline V gives CDR1 SGHRS, CDR2 YFSETQ. Trimming removed 0 bases at V and 1 base at J, with 7 bases between. This CDR3 is CASSLANTNTEAFF. CDR3 nucleotide sequence: TGCGCCAGCAGCTTGGCTAACACGAACACTGAAGCTTTCTTT.

The CDR3 coding sequence is TGTGCCAGCAGTTACGCGGGGGACAGTGTCACTGAAGCTTTCTTT. As protein: CASSYAGDSVTEAFF. The rearrangement joins TRBV6-5 to TRBJ1-1, with TRBD1 matching 7 bases. This CDR3 is built from 15 residues. V trimming: 2 bases; J trimming: 4 bases; junction bases outside the gene matches: 7. CDR1 is MNHEY, CDR2 SVGAGI, per germline.

DNA for the CDR3: TGTGCCAGCAGCAAAGGGGGGCGAGGGTCCTACGAGCAGTACTTC. It specifies CASSKGGRGSYEQYF. The chain carries TRBV2 and TRBJ2-7; D is tentatively TRBD1 or TRBD2 (6 bases each). V shed 6 bases and J shed 1 base, with 16 bases lying between them. The CDR3 sequence is 15 residues long. Germline V gene lookup returns CDR1 SNHLY and CDR2 FYNNEI. Complete variable domain (other parts from reference TRBV2 and TRBJ2-7): EPEVTQTPSHQVTQMGQEVILRCVPISNHLYFYWYRQILGQKVEFLVSFYNNEISEKSEIFDDQFSVERPDGSNFTLKIRSTKLEDSAMYFCASSKGGRGSYEQYFGPGTRLTVT.

This clone was found a few times. The gene calls are TRBV19 and TRBJ2-2; TRBD1 aligns across 8 bases. Germline CDR1 and CDR2: LNHDA and SQIVND (reference sequence). V was clipped by 6 bases and J by 1 base; unmatched bases: 4. CDR3 length: 15 amino acids. CDR3 residues: CASRTGTGNTGELFF. DNA of the CDR3: TGTGCCAGTAGAACCGGGACAGGGAACACCGGGGAGCTGTTTTTT.

The table lists this clone with a few counts. The chain combines TRBV9 with TRBJ1-5, with TRBD1 identical over 9 bases. CDR1 and CDR2 from the germline V gene are SGDLS and YYNGEE. The CDR3 runs 15 residues. The J segment lost 2 bases and the V segment lost 0 bases, leaving 0 bases of the junction unmatched. CDR3 in amino acids: CASSVGTGGNQPQHF. The CDR3 DNA is TGTGCCAGCAGCGTAGGGACAGGGGGCAATCAGCCCCAGCATTTT.

This clone was seen a few times. J is TRBJ1-2 and V is TRBV5-6; the match to TRBD1 covers 7 bases. CDR1 and CDR2 from the germline V gene are SGHDT and YYEEEE. There are 13 residues in the CDR3. V lost 4 bases and J lost 3; bases outside the gene matches: 3. The CDR3 protein is CASSAGQHYGYTF. CDR3 DNA sequence: TGTGCCAGCAGCGCGGGACAGCACTATGGCTACACCTTC.

The chain carries TRBV2 and TRBJ2-5; TRBD2 is a possible D gene (6 bases). Germline assignment: CDR1 SNHLY and CDR2 FYNNEI. V lost 5 bases to trimming and J lost 5 bases, with 15 bases between them. The CDR3 is 14 amino acids. The CDR3 region is CASSRDSLGETQYF. The CDR3 DNA reads TGTGCCAGCAGTAGGGACTCCCTAGGGGAGACCCAGTACTTC.

The V call is TRBV19, the J call TRBJ1-2, with 7 bases identical to TRBD1. Germline assignment: CDR1 LNHDA and CDR2 SQIVND (reference sequence). Trimming at V came to 6 bases and at J to 8 bases, leaving 12 bases not matched to a gene. The CDR3 has 14 residues. The CDR3 DNA reads TGTGCCAGTAGAACCGGGACAGCTAACAGGGGCTACACCTTC. Amino acid sequence: CASRTGTANRGYTF. Full variable domain (remainder filled in from reference TRBV19 and TRBJ1-2): DGGITQSPKYLFRKEGQNVTLSCEQNLNHDAMYWYRQDPGQGLRLIYYSQIVNDFQKGDIAEGYSVSREKKESFPLTVTSAQKNPTAFYLCASRTGTANRGYTFGSGTRLTVV.